This is a list of T cell receptor beta chains from one sample in a study of identical twins. Via MiXCR, TCRdb re-called the 5' RACE reads, giving one row per CDR3 protein. The sample lists some 1,600,000 distinct CDR3 sequences, around 33% occurring once. The sample was cord blood. These receptors were collected from a newborn girl in good health. The CDR3 runs from the conserved cysteine through the conserved F or W. The D gene is left open where the match is weak. Clone size is given for some rows only: seen once, a few or many times, or a class if the clone is expanded.

v_call	d_call	clone_size	j_call	cdr3_nt	cdr3_aa
TRBV12-3/TRBV12-4	.	.	TRBJ1-2	TGTGCCAGCAGTTTCGGGGACATCGGTGGCTACACCTTC	CASSFGDIGGYTF
TRBV10-1	.	few	TRBJ2-7	TGCGCCAGCAGTGAGCCACAACTCGGGCCAGAGCAGTACTTC	CASSEPQLGPEQYF
TRBV29-1	.	.	TRBJ1-1	TGCAGCGTTGATTTACAGGTCGGGGCTTTCTTT	CSVDLQVGAFF
TRBV6-2/TRBV6-3	.	.	TRBJ1-2	TGTGCCAGCAGTTATAACACAGACAAAGGATATGGCTACACCTTC	CASSYNTDKGYGYTF
TRBV20-1	TRBD2	few	TRBJ2-1	TGCAGTGCTAGAGATAACAGCAAAACTAGCGGATACAATGAGCAGTTCTTC	CSARDNSKTSGYNEQFF
TRBV2	TRBD1	.	TRBJ1-3	TGTGCCAGCAGAGAACAGGGGAACACCATATATTTT	CASREQGNTIYF
TRBV28	TRBD1	many	TRBJ2-4	TGCGCCAGCAGCTTCCAGGGGGCGAAAAACATTCAGTACTTC	CASSFQGAKNIQYF
TRBV29-1	.	few	TRBJ1-2	TGCAGCGTCCTGACAGGTTCCTATGGCTACACCTTC	CSVLTGSYGYTF
TRBV28	TRBD1	.	TRBJ1-4	TGTGCCAGCATCTCACAGGGGAGAGGTGAAAACCTGTTTTTT	CASISQGRGENLFF
TRBV30	TRBD1	.	TRBJ1-5	TGTGCCTGGAGTGTAAGGGTCAGGGGGAATCAGCCCCAGCATTTT	CAWSVRVRGNQPQHF
TRBV9	TRBD1	.	TRBJ1-2	TGTGCCAGCAGCGTAGACGGGACAGGGGACGGCTACACCTTC	CASSVDGTGDGYTF
TRBV25-1	TRBD2	.	TRBJ2-5	TGTGCCAGCAGCCCGACTAGCGGGAGTTTCGGGACCCAGTACTTC	CASSPTSGSFGTQYF
TRBV27	TRBD2	few	TRBJ2-3	TGTGCCAGCAGTCTCACCGGGACTAGCGAAGAAGATACGCAGTATTTT	CASSLTGTSEEDTQYF
TRBV4-1	TRBD2	few	TRBJ2-7	TGCGCCAGCAGCCAAGATCGTCTAGCGGGGGTGTCCTACGAGCAGTACTTC	CASSQDRLAGVSYEQYF
TRBV12-3/TRBV12-4	TRBD1	once	TRBJ1-5	TGTGCCAGCAGTATTGGACAGGGGGCGAAGCCCCAGCATTTT	CASSIGQGAKPQHF
TRBV12-3/TRBV12-4	TRBD1	.	TRBJ1-4	TGTGCCAGCAGTGAGACAGGGGGATCAACTAATGAAAAACTGTTTTTT	CASSETGGSTNEKLFF
TRBV12-3/TRBV12-4	TRBD1	few	TRBJ1-5	TGTGCCAGCAGTTTAAGGCAGGGGGTTGTGGGGAATCAGCCCCAGCATTTT	CASSLRQGVVGNQPQHF
TRBV6-5	.	few	TRBJ1-2	TGTGCCAGCAGTCCCGGGACACCCAGGGCAGGCAGCTACACCTTC	CASSPGTPRAGSYTF
TRBV18	.	.	TRBJ2-3	TGTGCCAGCACGTCCCAGAGCGAAGGTACGCAGTATTTT	CASTSQSEGTQYF
TRBV5-1	.	.	TRBJ2-5	TGCGCCAGCAGCACCGGACAGTTCCAAGAGACCCAGTACTTC	CASSTGQFQETQYF